One and the same sample provided the 22 T cell receptor beta chains below, sequenced in a study of shared T cell receptors in the human thymus. Assay: immunoSEQ multiplex PCR; the TCRdb copy retains only in-frame clones and omits some. The repertoire holds about 730,000 clones, with approximately 83% as singletons. Another study also made use of these data, one on human thymus T cells.

What was sequenced was thymocytes. The origin of the receptors is a girl less than two years old with a congenital heart defect.

V gene TRBV6-6 combines with J gene TRBJ1-2; D might be TRBD1 (5 bases). The germline V gene encodes CDR1 MNHNY and CDR2 SVGAGI (reference sequence). The CDR3 is 13 amino acids. Trimming stripped 6 bases from V and 3 bases from J, with 11 bases between. The DNA of the CDR3 is TGTGCCAGCAGACTACCGGGGGACTATGGCTACACCTTC. Its protein is CASRLPGDYGYTF.

This chain links TRBV5-6 with TRBJ1-5; D is unresolved. Germline lookup yields CDR1 SGHDT and CDR2 YYEEEE. Trimming took off 5 bases at V and 7 bases at J, with 16 bases between the two ends. The CDR3 loop spans 14 amino acids. The CDR3, as DNA: TGTGCCAGCAGTCGGGGAGATCCTGAGCAGCCCCAGCATTTT. This translates into CASSRGDPEQPQHF.

This chain uses TRBV14 with TRBJ2-2; 7 bases align to TRBD1. The CDR3 has 15 amino acids. Unmatched junction bases numbered 4, after V lost 3 bases and J lost 3 bases. In germline, CDR1 is SGHDN, CDR2 FVKESK. The CDR3 is CASSHYDRDTGELFF. For the CDR3, the DNA is TGTGCCAGCAGCCACTACGACAGGGACACCGGGGAGCTGTTTTTT.

V and J are TRBV5-6 and TRBJ1-2; 7 bases line up with TRBD1. Unmatched junction bases numbered 8, after V lost 3 bases and J lost 3 bases. The CDR3 runs 15 residues. Per the germline V gene, CDR1 is SGHDT and CDR2 is YYEEEE. The CDR3: CASSSTDRVYYGYTF. CDR3 DNA: TGTGCCAGCAGCTCCACCGACAGGGTTTACTATGGCTACACCTTC.

Only a few counts were recorded for this clone. The chain carries TRBV14 and TRBJ2-3, with no clear D. Germline V gene data show CDR1 as SGHDN and CDR2 as FVKESK. The V gene lost 3 bases and the J gene lost 6 bases, with 13 bases spanning the gap. The CDR3 loop spans 14 amino acids. The CDR3 spells CASSHRVLEDTQYF. CDR3 coding DNA: TGTGCCAGCAGCCACCGGGTCCTAGAGGATACGCAGTATTTT. Variable domain in full (rest from reference TRBV14 and TRBJ2-3): EAGVTQFPSHSVIEKGQTVTLRCDPISGHDNLYWYRRVMGKEIKFLLHFVKESKQDESGMPNNRFLAERTGGTYSTLKVQPAELEDSGVYFCASSHRVLEDTQYFGPGTRLTVL.

This chain joins TRBV2 and TRBJ1-1; D unresolved. This CDR3 region has 13 residues. Per germline, CDR1 SNHLY and CDR2 FYNNEI. V was shortened by 4 bases and J by 6 bases, with 12 bases between the two germline ends. CDR3 in DNA: TGTGCCAGCAGTGTGTCAGCGATCTCTGAAGCTTTCTTT. It codes for CASSVSAISEAFF.

V and J are TRBV6-1 and TRBJ2-7; D possibly corresponds to TRBD2 (5 bases). Germline assignment: CDR1 MNHNS and CDR2 SASEGT. The CDR3 contains 12 residues. The V end lost 1 base, the J end lost 7 bases, and 8 bases lay between the germline ends. CDR3 amino acids: CASSEGSGEQYF. CDR3 bases: TGTGCCAGCAGTGAAGGATCGGGGGAGCAGTACTTC.

The chain carries TRBV7-2 and TRBJ2-5, with TRBD2 as a possible D gene (6 bases). The germline V gene encodes CDR1 SGHTA and CDR2 FQGNSA. This CDR3 spans 15 amino acids. Trimming left V 2 bases short and J 2 bases short, with 12 bases between. The CDR3 DNA reads TGTGCCAGCAGCTTATGGCGGGGTACACAAGAGACCCAGTACTTC. Encoded protein: CASSLWRGTQETQYF.

There are a few counts of this clone. The chain recombines TRBV10-3 with TRBJ2-2, with a weak D call TRBD1 (6 bases). The germline V and J ends were trimmed by 7 bases and 3 bases, with 12 bases remaining between them. Looked up from germline, CDR1 is ENHRY and CDR2 is SYGVKD. The length of the CDR3 is 14 residues. CDR3 sequence reads: CAIKAAGDTGELFF. The CDR3 nucleotides are TGTGCCATCAAAGCGGCAGGGGACACCGGGGAGCTGTTTTTT.

This sequence joins TRBV4-3 and TRBJ2-7; perhaps TRBD1 as D (6 bases). This CDR3 has 19 amino acids. The ends were cut back, 3 bases at V and 4 bases at J, with 28 bases in the middle. Germline loops: CDR1 LGHNA, CDR2 YSLEER. CDR3 sequence: CASSHFPPTADRPFYEQYF. CDR3 nucleotide sequence: TGCGCCAGCAGCCATTTTCCCCCCACTGCGGACAGACCCTTTTACGAGCAGTACTTC.

This chain uses TRBV6-1 with TRBJ2-5; 8 positions agree with TRBD2. Germline CDR1 reads MNHNS; CDR2 reads SASEGT. V shed 6 bases, J shed 5 bases, and the junction held 11 bases outside the gene matches. The length of the CDR3 is 15 residues. CDR3 amino acids: CASRSGGPLGETQYF. CDR3 coding DNA: TGTGCCAGCAGAAGCGGGGGCCCGCTCGGGGAGACCCAGTACTTC.

Only one count was recorded for this clone. The chain has TRBV2 and TRBJ2-7; possibly TRBD2 for D (6 bases). The V and J ends lost 6 bases and 4 bases respectively, with 16 bases between them. The CDR3 totals 14 residues. CDR1 is SNHLY and CDR2 is FYNNEI in the germline V gene. The DNA of the CDR3 is TGTGCCAGCAGGATTGCGACTAGGAGGTACGAGCAGTACTTC. As protein: CASRIATRRYEQYF.

As for this clone: One junction end disagrees with the germline gene, perhaps due to a read error. Other DNA sequences in the sample encode the same CDR3. The V gene is TRBV7-9, the J gene TRBJ1-2; 7 bases line up with TRBD1. The CDR3 spans 12 residues. Germline-derived CDR1 and CDR2 are SEHNR and FQNEAQ (reference sequence). The CDR3 spells CASSNRGNGYTF. The CDR3 DNA reads TGTGCCAGCAGCAACAGGGGAAATGGCTACACCTTT.

Of note for this clone: Given the absence of the conserved phenylalanine or tryptophan at the CDR3 end, a read error is likely. Because the CDR3's place on the DNA is in doubt, the DNA is left out and the CDR3 is given as listed by TCRdb. V gene TRBV7-9 combines with J gene TRBJ1-1. The germline V gene encodes CDR1 SEHNR and CDR2 FQNEAQ (reference sequence). The CDR3 has 10 residues if both end residues are counted. CDR3 sequence reads: CASSLEGGGT.

This chain links TRBV7-9 with TRBJ2-3; 9 bases map to TRBD2. The V gene end was trimmed by 5 bases and the J gene end by 6 bases; junction bases not matched to a gene: 12. The CDR3 spans 16 residues. Germline CDR1 and CDR2: SEHNR and FQNEAQ (reference sequence). CDR3: CASSHSRAGGGDTQYF. CDR3 bases: TGTGCCAGCAGCCACAGCCGAGCGGGGGGCGGCGATACGCAGTATTTT.

The V and J genes are TRBV11-3 and TRBJ2-5; 7 bases line up with TRBD1. Germline CDR1 and CDR2: SGHNT and YENEEA. V lost 5 bases and J lost 5; bases outside the gene matches: 14. The CDR3 spans 16 residues. CDR3 residues: CASSQRSQGGEETQYF. CDR3 bases: TGTGCCAGCAGCCAGAGGTCGCAAGGGGGCGAGGAGACCCAGTACTTC.

The V and J genes are TRBV5-1 and TRBJ1-4; D gene uncertain. V lost 0 bases to trimming and J lost 3 bases, with 12 bases between them. CDR1 and CDR2 from the germline V gene are SGHRS and YFSETQ. This CDR3 contains 16 residues. The CDR3 nucleotides are TGCGCCAGCAGCTTGGCCAAACGGCGGGCTAATGAAAAACTGTTTTTT. It yields the protein CASSLAKRRANEKLFF.

This clone is a singleton in its sample. The chain combines TRBV5-1 with TRBJ1-1; 11 positions agree with TRBD1. The V and J ends lost 4 bases and 1 base, in that order; junction bases with no gene match: 9. The CDR3 is made up of 17 amino acids. Germline lookup yields CDR1 SGHRS and CDR2 YFSETQ. DNA for the CDR3: TGCGCCAGCAGCGCTCCTCGGGACAGGGGGGAGAACACTGAAGCTTTCTTT. This codes for CASSAPRDRGENTEAFF.

The chain has TRBV5-4 and TRBJ2-6, with 10 bases fitting TRBD1. This CDR3 is built from 19 residues. With 1 base clipped from V and 4 bases from J, the junction kept 11 bases outside the gene matches. The germline V gene has CDR1 SGHNT and CDR2 YYREEE (reference sequence). CDR3 in amino acids: CASSLPFLTGGAGANVLTF. Here the CDR3 DNA reads TGTGCCAGCAGCTTGCCCTTCCTGACAGGGGGCGCCGGGGCCAACGTCCTGACTTTC. Variable domain in full (rest from reference TRBV5-4 and TRBJ2-6): ETGVTQSPTHLIKTRGQQVTLRCSSQSGHNTVSWYQQALGQGPQFIFQYYREEENGRGNFPPRFSGLQFPNYSSELNVNALELDDSALYLCASSLPFLTGGAGANVLTFGAGSRLTVL.

This clone was seen a few times. This chain uses TRBV6-5 with TRBJ2-7, with 7 bases identical to TRBD2. CDR3 length equals 13 residues. CDR1 is MNHEY, CDR2 SVGAGI, per germline. The V gene end was trimmed by 6 bases and the J gene end by 7 bases; junction bases not matched to a gene: 9. The CDR3 sequence: CASRGTTDPEQYF. The CDR3 DNA sequence: TGTGCCAGCAGGGGGACTACCGACCCAGAGCAGTACTTC.

The chain links TRBV18 to TRBJ1-1, with 8 bases fitting TRBD1. Unmatched junction bases numbered 6, after V lost 0 bases and J lost 0 bases. CDR1 and CDR2 from the germline V gene are KGHSH and LQKENI. The CDR3 length is 17 residues. The CDR3 region is CASSPPRGRLVNTEAFF. The CDR3, as DNA: TGTGCCAGCTCACCACCCAGGGGGCGGTTGGTGAACACTGAAGCTTTCTTT.

The V gene is TRBV2, the J gene TRBJ1-1; 8 nucleotides align to TRBD1. This CDR3 contains 14 residues. With V trimmed by 8 bases and J by 5 bases, 10 bases remained unmatched. Germline values: CDR1 SNHLY, CDR2 FYNNEI. CDR3 nucleotides: TGTGCCAGCGAAGGAACAGGGGGAAGGACTGAAGCTTTCTTT. This sequence encodes CASEGTGGRTEAFF.